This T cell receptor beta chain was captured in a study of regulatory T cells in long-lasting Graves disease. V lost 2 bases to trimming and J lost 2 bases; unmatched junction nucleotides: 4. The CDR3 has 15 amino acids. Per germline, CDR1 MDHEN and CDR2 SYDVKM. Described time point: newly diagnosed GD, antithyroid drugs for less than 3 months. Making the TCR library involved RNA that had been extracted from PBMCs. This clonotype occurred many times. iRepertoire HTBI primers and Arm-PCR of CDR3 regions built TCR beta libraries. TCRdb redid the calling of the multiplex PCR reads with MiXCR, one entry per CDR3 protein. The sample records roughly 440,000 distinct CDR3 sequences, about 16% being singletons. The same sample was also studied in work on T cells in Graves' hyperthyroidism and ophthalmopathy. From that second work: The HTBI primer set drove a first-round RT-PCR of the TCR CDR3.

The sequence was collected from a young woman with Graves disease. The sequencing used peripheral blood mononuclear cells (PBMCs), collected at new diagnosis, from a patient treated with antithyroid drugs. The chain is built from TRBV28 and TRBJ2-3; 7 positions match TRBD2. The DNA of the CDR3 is TGTGCCAGCAGTTTAATAGCGGGTGACACAGATACGCAGTATTTT. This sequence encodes CASSLIAGDTDTQYF.